A single sample gave rise to the 19 T cell receptor beta chains below, sequenced in a study of blood T cell repertoires in COVID-19. Clones were sequenced by immunoSEQ multiplex PCR, and TCRdb holds only the in-frame ones, with some missing. The data show about 90,000 clones, roughly 77% seen once. Sequencing was performed on peripheral blood. The receptor set was obtained from a human donor in a cohort sampled during active COVID-19.

The genes are TRBV19 and TRBJ2-1, with TRBD1 identical over 7 bases. The CDR3 spans 13 residues. V was pared by 7 bases and J by 2 bases, with 2 bases of the junction left unmatched. The germline V gene has CDR1 LNHDA and CDR2 SQIVND (reference sequence). The CDR3 bases are TGTGCCAGTAACAGGGGACCCTACAATGAGCAGTTCTTC. Translation: CASNRGPYNEQFF.

The rearrangement links TRBV5-6 to TRBJ1-1; 7 nucleotides agree with TRBD1. The V segment lost 4 bases and the J segment 10 bases; nucleotides outside the gene matches: 4. The CDR3 spans 11 residues. The germline V gene has CDR1 SGHDT and CDR2 YYEEEE. The chain's CDR3 is CASSPYRGAFF. CDR3 sequence (DNA): TGTGCCAGCAGCCCGTACAGGGGAGCTTTCTTT.

This clone was seen more than once but under ten times. The V gene is TRBV19, the J gene TRBJ2-1; 10 bases are shared with TRBD1. This CDR3 spans 15 amino acids. Trimming cost V 6 bases and J 5 bases; bases outside gene matches: 7. CDR1 is LNHDA and CDR2 is SQIVND in the germline V gene (reference sequence). Written as DNA, the CDR3 is TGTGCCAGTAGGACGGACAGGGGGGTTAACAATGAGCAGTTCTTC. Protein: CASRTDRGVNNEQFF.

J is TRBJ2-7 and V is TRBV7-2, with no clear D. Germline V CDR1 and CDR2: SGHTA, FQGNSA. Trimming pared 6 bases from V and 1 base from J, leaving 13 bases between. CDR3 length: 14 amino acids. The DNA of the CDR3 is TGTGCCAGCAGGCCTGATATGAGATCCTACGAGCAGTACTTC. As protein: CASRPDMRSYEQYF.

The gene calls are TRBV5-4 and TRBJ2-5; the D gene is possibly TRBD2 (6 bases). Trimming took 2 bases from V and 1 from J, leaving 12 bases between them. The germline V gene has CDR1 SGHNT and CDR2 YYREEE (reference sequence). The CDR3 has 15 amino acids. CDR3 in DNA: TGTGCCAGCAGCTTCGGGGGAGCCGCCCAAGAGACCCAGTACTTC. It encodes CASSFGGAAQETQYF.

The rearrangement joins TRBV1 to TRBJ2-2; the D call TRBD2 from the table was never checked on the DNA. TRBV1 is given as a pseudogene. The CDR3 runs 19 residues. CDR3 loop: CTSSQDSVASGRHTGELFF. CDR3 DNA sequence: TGCACCAGCAGCCAAGATAGTGTGGCTAGCGGGAGGCACACCGGGGAGCTGTTTTTT.

The CDR3 region is CASSLVSGGAYNEQFF. DNA for the CDR3: TGTGCCAGCAGCTTAGTTAGCGGGGGGGCCTACAATGAGCAGTTCTTC. The chain carries TRBV7-9 and TRBJ2-1, with 11 nucleotides matching TRBD2. With 1 base clipped from V and 2 bases from J, the junction kept 1 base outside the gene matches. The CDR3 is 16 residues long. The germline gives CDR1 SEHNR, CDR2 FQNEAQ (reference sequence). The variable domain in full, completed from reference TRBV7-9 and TRBJ2-1, reads DTGVSQNPRHKITKRGQNVTFRCDPISEHNRLYWYRQTLGQGPEFLTYFQNEAQLEKSRLLSDRFSAERPKGSFSTLEIQRTEQGDSAMYLCASSLVSGGAYNEQFFGPGTRLTVL.

The rearrangement links TRBV18 to TRBJ2-1; D not resolved. This CDR3 is built from 12 residues. The germline CDR1 and CDR2 sequences are KGHSH and LQKENI. Trimming pared 6 bases from V and 7 bases from J, leaving 10 bases between. Here the CDR3 DNA reads TGTGCCAGCTCCCCTAGTCGAAATGAGCAGTTCTTC. This gives the protein CASSPSRNEQFF.

This chain joins TRBV11-3 and TRBJ2-3; the D gene is possibly TRBD2 (6 bases). Germline CDR1 SGHNT, CDR2 YENEEA. The CDR3 runs 15 residues. V was clipped by 0 bases and J by 0 bases, with 7 bases between them. This CDR3 reads CASSLDSGSTDTQYF. The DNA of the CDR3 is TGTGCCAGCAGCTTAGATAGCGGTAGCACAGATACGCAGTATTTT.

This clone has more than one count but fewer than ten. This chain joins TRBV3-1 (or the pseudogene TRBV3-2) and TRBJ2-3; D gene uncertain. V was shortened by 4 bases and J by 1 base, with 6 bases between the two germline ends. This CDR3 region has 13 residues. CDR1 is LGHDT and CDR2 is YNNKEL in the germline V gene (reference sequence). Written as DNA, the CDR3 is TGTGCCAGCAGCCTCTATGGCACAGATACGCAGTATTTT. It translates to CASSLYGTDTQYF.

The chain is built from TRBV5-1 and TRBJ1-4; 8 bases align to TRBD1. This CDR3 spans 15 amino acids. With V trimmed by 4 bases and J by 4 bases, 6 bases remained unmatched. Per germline, CDR1 SGHRS and CDR2 YFSETQ. In DNA, the CDR3 is TGCGCCAGCAGCGACGGACAGGGCGGTAATGAAAAACTGTTTTTT. It is translated as CASSDGQGGNEKLFF.

The V call is TRBV5-1, the J call TRBJ2-7; no clear D. The germline V gene encodes CDR1 SGHRS and CDR2 YFSETQ. With 0 bases removed from V and 3 bases from J, the gap between germline ends came to 7 bases. The CDR3 is made up of 13 amino acids. The CDR3 bases are TGCGCCAGCAGCTTGGGACTCATCTACGAGCAGTACTTC. It yields the protein CASSLGLIYEQYF.

This clone has just a few counts. This chain links TRBV11-2 with TRBJ2-5; D remains ambiguous. Germline V gene sequence: CDR1 SGHAT, CDR2 FQNNGV. Trimming removed 5 bases at V and 5 bases at J, with 9 bases between. The CDR3 totals 12 residues. The CDR3 DNA sequence: TGTGCCAGCAGCCCAGACTTTGAGACCCAGTACTTC. It specifies CASSPDFETQYF.

V is TRBV14 and J is TRBJ2-7; 7 nucleotides line up with TRBD1. CDR1 and CDR2 from the germline V gene are SGHDN and FVKESK. There are 16 residues in the CDR3. With V trimmed by 0 bases and J by 2 bases, 7 bases remained unmatched. CDR3 sequence: CASSQDWTTGAYEQYF. The CDR3 nucleotides read TGTGCCAGCAGCCAAGATTGGACCACAGGGGCCTACGAGCAGTACTTC.

The chain joins TRBV20-1 to TRBJ1-5; D is unclear. Trimming stripped 3 bases from V and 7 bases from J, with 16 bases between. CDR3 size: 14 residues. Germline CDR1 DFQATT, CDR2 SNEGSKA (reference sequence). This CDR3 is CSASSGRRIQPQHF. In DNA, the CDR3 is TGCAGTGCTAGTTCTGGGCGCAGAATCCAGCCCCAGCATTTT.

This clone appeared a few times. This chain joins TRBV5-1 and TRBJ1-2; possibly TRBD1 for D (6 bases). The germline gives CDR1 SGHRS, CDR2 YFSETQ. V was clipped by 1 base and J by 6 bases, with 16 bases between them. CDR3 length: 15 residues. The CDR3 spells CASSLYRGAMNGYTF. The CDR3 DNA reads as TGCGCCAGCAGCTTGTATCGGGGGGCAATGAATGGCTACACCTTC.

V usage is TRBV6-5 and J usage is TRBJ2-2; D unresolved. The V and J ends lost 10 bases and 2 bases respectively, with 5 bases between them. Germline V gene sequence: CDR1 MNHEY, CDR2 SVGAGI. This CDR3 region has 11 residues. The CDR3 DNA follows: TGTGCCACCCAAAACACCGGGGAGCTGTTTTTT. Amino acids: CATQNTGELFF.

The chain recombines TRBV9 with TRBJ1-4; no clear D. Trimming took 3 bases from V and 8 from J, leaving 14 bases between them. This CDR3 has 14 amino acids. Germline V gene sequence: CDR1 SGDLS, CDR2 YYNGEE. CDR3 nucleotides: TGTGCCAGCAGCGCGGCGGCGGGAGGGGAAAAACTGTTTTTT. Translated: CASSAAAGGEKLFF.

The chain recombines TRBV28 with TRBJ2-7; 7 bases are a match to TRBD1. The germline V gene encodes CDR1 MDHEN and CDR2 SYDVKM. This CDR3 is 14 amino acids long. After removal of 8 bases from V and 8 bases from J, the junction contained 15 bases not matched to a gene. The CDR3 is CASFSGTATLKQYF. The CDR3 DNA sequence: TGTGCCAGCTTTTCCGGGACAGCGACCCTCAAGCAGTACTTC.